This TCR beta chain emerged from a study of control samples from healthy donors and cancer patients. Profiled with immunoSEQ multiplex PCR; TCRdb holds only in-frame clones, not every one. The sample lists roughly 200,000 clones, just under 95% occurring once. Trimming pared 1 base from V and 4 bases from J, leaving 19 bases between. Germline CDR1 is LGHDT and CDR2 is YNNKEL (reference sequence). The CDR3 runs 17 residues. The rearrangement uses TRBV3-1 (or the pseudogene TRBV3-2) and TRBJ1-2; D gene ambiguous. This TCR was sampled from a man aged 18 to 29 in good health. The sample taken for sequencing was blood. CDR3 amino acids: CASSQGGGRHSFYGYTF. CDR3 nucleotide sequence: TGTGCCAGCAGCCAAGGAGGCGGGAGGCATTCCTTCTATGGCTACACCTTC.